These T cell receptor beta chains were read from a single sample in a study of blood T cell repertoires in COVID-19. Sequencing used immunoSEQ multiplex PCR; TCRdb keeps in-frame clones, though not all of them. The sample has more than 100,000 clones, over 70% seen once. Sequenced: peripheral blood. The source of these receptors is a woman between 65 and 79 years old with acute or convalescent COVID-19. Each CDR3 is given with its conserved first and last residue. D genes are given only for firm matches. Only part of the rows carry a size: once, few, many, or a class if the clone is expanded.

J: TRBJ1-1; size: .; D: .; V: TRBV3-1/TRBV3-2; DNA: TGTGCCAGCAGCCAAGTGAGAGAGAACACTGAAGCTTTCTTT; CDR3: CASSQVRENTEAFF
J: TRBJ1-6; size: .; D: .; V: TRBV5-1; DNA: TGCGCCAGCAGCCTATGGACGGGGAGCTCCTATAATTCACCCCTCCACTTT; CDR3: CASSLWTGSSYNSPLHF
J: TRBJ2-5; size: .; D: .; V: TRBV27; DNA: TGTGCCAGCAGTTTACGGACAGAAGAGACCCAGTACTTC; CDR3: CASSLRTEETQYF
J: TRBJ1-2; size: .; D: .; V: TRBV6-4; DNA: TGTGCCAGCAGTGAGGGGGCGGGCGGCTACACCTTC; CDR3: CASSEGAGGYTF
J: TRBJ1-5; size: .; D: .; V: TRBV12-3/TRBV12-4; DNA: TGTGCCAGCAGTTTGGGGCTAAGTCAGCCCCAGCATTTT; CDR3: CASSLGLSQPQHF
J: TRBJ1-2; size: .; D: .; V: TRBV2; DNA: TGTGCCAGCAGTGAGCAGCCCCTAGGCTATGGCTACACCTTC; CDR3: CASSEQPLGYGYTF
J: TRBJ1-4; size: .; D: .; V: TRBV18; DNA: TGTGCCAGCTCACCAAACAGGCGAAATGAAAAACTGTTTTTT; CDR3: CASSPNRRNEKLFF
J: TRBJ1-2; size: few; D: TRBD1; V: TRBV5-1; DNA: TGCGCCAGCAGCTTACCGGGACAGGGATCTGGCTACACCTTC; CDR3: CASSLPGQGSGYTF
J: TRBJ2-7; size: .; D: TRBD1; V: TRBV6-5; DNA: TGTGCCAGCACCCAGACCGGGACAGAGTACGAGCAGTACTTC; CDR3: CASTQTGTEYEQYF
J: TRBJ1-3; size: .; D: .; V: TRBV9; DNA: TGTGCCAGCAGCGTAGACCCCGGGACTGGAAACACCATATATTTT; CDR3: CASSVDPGTGNTIYF
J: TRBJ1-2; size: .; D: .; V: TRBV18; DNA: TGTGCCAGCTCACCACCGATTCAGGGATACGGCTACACCTTC; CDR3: CASSPPIQGYGYTF
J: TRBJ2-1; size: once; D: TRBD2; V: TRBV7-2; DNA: TGTGCCAGCAGCTTAAGCTTAGCGGGGGTCGGCCATGAGCAGTTCTTC; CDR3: CASSLSLAGVGHEQFF
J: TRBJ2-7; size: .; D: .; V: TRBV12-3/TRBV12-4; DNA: TGTGCCAGCAGGGGGGGGGCAGCCCCCGAGCAGTACTTC; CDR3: CASRGGAAPEQYF
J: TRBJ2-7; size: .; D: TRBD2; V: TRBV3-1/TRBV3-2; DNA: TGTGCCAGCAGCCACCTAGCGGGGGGCGGCGAGCAGTACTTC; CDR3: CASSHLAGGGEQYF
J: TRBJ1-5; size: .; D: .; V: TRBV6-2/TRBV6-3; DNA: TGTGCCAGCAGTTACTTCGGACAGCCCTATCAGCCCCAGCATTTT; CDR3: CASSYFGQPYQPQHF
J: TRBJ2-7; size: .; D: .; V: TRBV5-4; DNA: TGTGCCAGCAGCTTGGCGTCCCGCGGGGGACAATACGAGCAGTACTTC; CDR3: CASSLASRGGQYEQYF
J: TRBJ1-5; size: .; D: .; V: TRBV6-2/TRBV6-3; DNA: TGTGCCAGCAGTTACTTTGGGGAGTTTGGTCAGCCCCAGCATTTT; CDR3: CASSYFGEFGQPQHF
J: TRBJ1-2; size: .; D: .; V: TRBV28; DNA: TGTGCCAGCAACGTCCTGAGGGCTAATACCAACTATGGCTACACCTTC; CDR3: CASNVLRANTNYGYTF
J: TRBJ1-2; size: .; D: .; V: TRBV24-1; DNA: TGTGCCACCAGTGATGACAGGCACTATGGCTACACCTTC; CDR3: CATSDDRHYGYTF
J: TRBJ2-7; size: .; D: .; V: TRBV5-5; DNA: TGTGCCAGCAGCTTAACGGAGACAGGCTACGAGCAGTACTTC; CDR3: CASSLTETGYEQYF